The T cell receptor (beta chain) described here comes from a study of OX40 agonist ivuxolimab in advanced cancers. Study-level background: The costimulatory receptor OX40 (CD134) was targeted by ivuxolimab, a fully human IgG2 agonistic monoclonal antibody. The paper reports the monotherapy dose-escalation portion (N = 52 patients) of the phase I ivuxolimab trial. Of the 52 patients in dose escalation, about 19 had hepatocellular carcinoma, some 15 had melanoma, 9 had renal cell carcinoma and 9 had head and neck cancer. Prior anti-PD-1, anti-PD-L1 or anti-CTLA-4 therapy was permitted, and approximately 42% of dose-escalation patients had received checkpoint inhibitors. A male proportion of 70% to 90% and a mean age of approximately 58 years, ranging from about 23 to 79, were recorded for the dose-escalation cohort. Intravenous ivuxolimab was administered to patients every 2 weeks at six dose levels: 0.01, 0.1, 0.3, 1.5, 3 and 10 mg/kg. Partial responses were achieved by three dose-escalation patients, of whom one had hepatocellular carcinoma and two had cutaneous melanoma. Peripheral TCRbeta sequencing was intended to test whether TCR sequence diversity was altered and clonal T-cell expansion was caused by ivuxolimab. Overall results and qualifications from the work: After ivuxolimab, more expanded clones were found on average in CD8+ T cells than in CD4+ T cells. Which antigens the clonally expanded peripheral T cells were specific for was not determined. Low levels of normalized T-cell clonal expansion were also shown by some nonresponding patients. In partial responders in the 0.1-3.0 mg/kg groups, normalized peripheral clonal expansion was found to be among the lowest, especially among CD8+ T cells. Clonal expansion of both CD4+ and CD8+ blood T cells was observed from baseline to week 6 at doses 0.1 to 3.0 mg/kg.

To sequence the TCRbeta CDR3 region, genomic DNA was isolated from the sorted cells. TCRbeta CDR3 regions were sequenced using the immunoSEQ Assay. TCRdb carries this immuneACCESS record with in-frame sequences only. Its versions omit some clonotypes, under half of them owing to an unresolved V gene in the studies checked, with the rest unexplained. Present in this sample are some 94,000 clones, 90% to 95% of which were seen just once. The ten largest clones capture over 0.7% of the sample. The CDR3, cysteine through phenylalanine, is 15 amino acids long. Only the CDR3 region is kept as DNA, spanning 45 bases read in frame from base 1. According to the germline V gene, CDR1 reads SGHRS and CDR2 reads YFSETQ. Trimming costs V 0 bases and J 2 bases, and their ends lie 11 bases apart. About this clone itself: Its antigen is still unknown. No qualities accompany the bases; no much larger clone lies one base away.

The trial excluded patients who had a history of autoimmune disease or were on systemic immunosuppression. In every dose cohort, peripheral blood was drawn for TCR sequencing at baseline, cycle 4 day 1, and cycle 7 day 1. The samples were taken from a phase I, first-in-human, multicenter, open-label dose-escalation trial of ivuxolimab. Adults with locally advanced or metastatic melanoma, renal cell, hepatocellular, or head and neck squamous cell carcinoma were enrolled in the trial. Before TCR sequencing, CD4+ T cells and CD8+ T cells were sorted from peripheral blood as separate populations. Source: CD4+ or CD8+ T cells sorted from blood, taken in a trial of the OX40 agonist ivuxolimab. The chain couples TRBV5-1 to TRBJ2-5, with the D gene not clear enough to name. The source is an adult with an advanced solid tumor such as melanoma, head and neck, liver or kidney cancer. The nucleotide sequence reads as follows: TGCGCCAGCAGCTTGGACTTCGGGTTACAAGAGACCCAGTACTTC. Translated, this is CASSLDFGLQETQYF.